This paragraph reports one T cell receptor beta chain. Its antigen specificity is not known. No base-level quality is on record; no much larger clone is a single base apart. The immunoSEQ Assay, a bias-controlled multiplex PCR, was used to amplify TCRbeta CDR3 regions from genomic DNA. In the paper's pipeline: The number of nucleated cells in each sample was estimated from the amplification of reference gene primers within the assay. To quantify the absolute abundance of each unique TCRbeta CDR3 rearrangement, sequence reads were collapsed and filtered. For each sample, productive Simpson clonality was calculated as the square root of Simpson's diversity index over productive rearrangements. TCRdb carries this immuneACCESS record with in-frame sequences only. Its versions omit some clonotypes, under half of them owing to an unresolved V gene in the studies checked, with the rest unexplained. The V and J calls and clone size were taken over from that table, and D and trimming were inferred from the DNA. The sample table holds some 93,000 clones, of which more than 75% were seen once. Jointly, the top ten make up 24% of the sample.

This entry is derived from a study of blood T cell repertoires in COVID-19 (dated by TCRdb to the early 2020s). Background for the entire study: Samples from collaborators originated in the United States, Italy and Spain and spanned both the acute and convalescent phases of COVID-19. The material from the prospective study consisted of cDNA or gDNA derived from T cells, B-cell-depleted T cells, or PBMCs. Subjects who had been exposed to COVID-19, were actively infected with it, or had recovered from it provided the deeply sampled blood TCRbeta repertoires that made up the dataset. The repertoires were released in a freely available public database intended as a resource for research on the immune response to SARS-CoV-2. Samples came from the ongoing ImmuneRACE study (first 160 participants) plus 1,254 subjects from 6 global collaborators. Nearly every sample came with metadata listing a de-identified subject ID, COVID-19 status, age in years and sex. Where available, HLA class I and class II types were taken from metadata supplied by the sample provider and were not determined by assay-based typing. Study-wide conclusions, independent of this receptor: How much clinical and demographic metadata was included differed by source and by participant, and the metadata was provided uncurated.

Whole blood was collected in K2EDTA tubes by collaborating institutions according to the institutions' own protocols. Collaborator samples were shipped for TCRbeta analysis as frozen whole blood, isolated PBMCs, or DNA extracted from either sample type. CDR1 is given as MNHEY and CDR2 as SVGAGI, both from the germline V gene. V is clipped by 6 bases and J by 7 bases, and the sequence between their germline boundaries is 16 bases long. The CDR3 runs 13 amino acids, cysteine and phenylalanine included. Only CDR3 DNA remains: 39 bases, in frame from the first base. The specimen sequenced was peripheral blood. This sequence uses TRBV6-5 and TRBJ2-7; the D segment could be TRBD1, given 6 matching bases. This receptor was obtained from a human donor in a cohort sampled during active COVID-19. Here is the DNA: TGTGCCAGCAGACAGGGTTCTGGCGTGGAGCAGTACTTC. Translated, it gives CASRQGSGVEQYF.